This TCR beta chain came from a study of blood T cell repertoires in COVID-19. Study-wide background: Material from acute and convalescent COVID-19 was sourced from the United States, Italy and Spain. PBMCs, B-cell-depleted T cells, or T cells were the source of the cDNA or gDNA that made up the material.

Seattle researchers signed up patients amid active infection and tracked them longitudinally. Trimming at V came to 0 bases and at J to 4 bases, leaving 8 bases not matched to a gene. Per the germline V gene, CDR1 is MNHEY and CDR2 is SVGEGT. This CDR3 is built from 18 residues. Authors' processing steps: It was from reference gene primer amplification that nucleated cell counts were estimated. Method: immunoSEQ multiplex PCR; TCRdb's copy keeps in-frame clones and lacks some. The DNA was the basis for D and trimming; V, J and clone size are from that table. The sample contains about 410,000 clones, about 88% of which appear only once.

V gene TRBV6-2 or TRBV6-3 combines with J gene TRBJ2-6, with 8 bases matching TRBD1. The sequence was collected from a woman between 35 and 50 years old with COVID-19, enrolled during active disease. Source material: peripheral blood. This chain's CDR3 is CASSYSRQGARGANVLTF. CDR3 DNA: TGTGCCAGCAGTTACTCGCGGCAGGGGGCGCGAGGGGCCAACGTCCTGACTTTC.